This T cell receptor (beta chain) was obtained from a study of spatial heterogeneity in lung cancer. The wider study: More beta-chain than alpha-chain sequences were consistently detected. In the raw reads, each unique TCR and UMI combination was present more than ten times on average.

A unique molecular identifier was attached to every TCR cDNA molecule. TCRdb re-called the 5' RACE reads with MiXCR, one entry per CDR3 protein. The sample lists some 38,000 distinct CDR3 sequences; 3.1% were seen once. Time point meaning: sample taken at primary tumor resection. Without sorting, whole RNA was sequenced from tumor, nontumor lung or frozen PBMC. Ten or more counts support this clonotype. This specimen was normal lung tissue next to the tumor, taken at surgery. This receptor was identified in a male donor with early-stage non-small cell lung cancer.

The CDR3 DNA reads as TGTGCCAGCAGTTTTGGTTATGGCTACACCTTC. It yields the protein CASSFGYGYTF. This chain joins TRBV28 and TRBJ1-2; unclear D gene. The CDR3 is made up of 11 amino acids. The germline V gene encodes CDR1 MDHEN and CDR2 SYDVKM. V lost 3 bases and J lost 5, with 4 bases in between.